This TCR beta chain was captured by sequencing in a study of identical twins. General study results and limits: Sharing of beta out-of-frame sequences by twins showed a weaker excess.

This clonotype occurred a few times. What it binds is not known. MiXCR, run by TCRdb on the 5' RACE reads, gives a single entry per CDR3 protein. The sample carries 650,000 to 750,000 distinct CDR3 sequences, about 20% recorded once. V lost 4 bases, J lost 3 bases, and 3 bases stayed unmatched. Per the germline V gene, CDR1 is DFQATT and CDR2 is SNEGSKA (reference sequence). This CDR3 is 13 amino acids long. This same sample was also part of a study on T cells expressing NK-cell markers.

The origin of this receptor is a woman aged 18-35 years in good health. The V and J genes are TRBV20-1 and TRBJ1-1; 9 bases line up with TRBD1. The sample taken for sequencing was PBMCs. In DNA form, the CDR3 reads TGCAGTGCTAAACAGGGGGCGGACACTGAAGCTTTCTTT. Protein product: CSAKQGADTEAFF.